This T cell receptor beta chain was captured by sequencing in a study of blood T cell repertoires in COVID-19. Study-wide background: Acute and convalescent COVID-19 samples came from the United States, Italy and Spain.

Original handling: Reference gene primers were amplified, and this amplification served to estimate nucleated cell counts. Produced via immunoSEQ multiplex PCR; TCRdb's table is partial and in-frame only. For V, J and clone size, that table is used; D and trimming come from the DNA. The table includes approximately 120,000 clones, roughly 83% detected once. Germline CDR1 and CDR2: MGHRA and YSYEKL. This CDR3 contains 18 residues. Losses at the gene ends were 2 bases for V and 0 bases for J; bases not matched to a gene: 5. This TCR was sampled from a woman in her sixties or seventies with acute or convalescent COVID-19. The specimen sequenced was peripheral blood. This rearrangement joins TRBV4-1 to TRBJ2-1, with 12 bases lining up with TRBD2. The CDR3 nucleotides read TGCGCCAGCAGCCAATCCAGACTAGCGGGAGTCTCCTACAATGAGCAGTTCTTC. Its protein is CASSQSRLAGVSYNEQFF.